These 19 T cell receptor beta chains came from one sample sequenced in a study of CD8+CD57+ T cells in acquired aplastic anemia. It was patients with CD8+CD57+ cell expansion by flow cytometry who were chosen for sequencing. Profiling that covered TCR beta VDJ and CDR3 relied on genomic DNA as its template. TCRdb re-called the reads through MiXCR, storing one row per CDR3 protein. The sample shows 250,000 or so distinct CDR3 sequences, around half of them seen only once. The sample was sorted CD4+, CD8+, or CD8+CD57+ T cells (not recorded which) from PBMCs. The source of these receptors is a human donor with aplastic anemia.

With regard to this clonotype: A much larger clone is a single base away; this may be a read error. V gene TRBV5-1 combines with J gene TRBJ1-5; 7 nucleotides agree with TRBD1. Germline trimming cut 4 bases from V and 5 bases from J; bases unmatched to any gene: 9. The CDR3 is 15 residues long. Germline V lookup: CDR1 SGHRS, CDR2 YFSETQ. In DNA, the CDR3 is TGCGCCAGCAGCCCTGGGCAGGGGGGTGATCAGCCCCAGCATTTT. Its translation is CASSPGQGGDQPQHF.

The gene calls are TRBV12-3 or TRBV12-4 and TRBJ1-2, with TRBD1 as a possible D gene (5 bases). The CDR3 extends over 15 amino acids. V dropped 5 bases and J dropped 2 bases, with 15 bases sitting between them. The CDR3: CASSQRQWRNYGYTF. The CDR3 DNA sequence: TGTGCCAGCAGTCAGCGACAGTGGCGGAACTATGGCTACACCTTC.

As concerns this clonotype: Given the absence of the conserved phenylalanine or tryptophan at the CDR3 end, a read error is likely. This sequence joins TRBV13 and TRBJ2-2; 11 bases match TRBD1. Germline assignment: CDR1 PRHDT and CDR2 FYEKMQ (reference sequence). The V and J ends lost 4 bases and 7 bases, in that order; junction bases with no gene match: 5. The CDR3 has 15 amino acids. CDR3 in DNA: TGTGCCAGCAGCTGGACGGGACAGGGGGGCGGGGAGCTGTTTTCT. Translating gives CASSWTGQGGGELFS.

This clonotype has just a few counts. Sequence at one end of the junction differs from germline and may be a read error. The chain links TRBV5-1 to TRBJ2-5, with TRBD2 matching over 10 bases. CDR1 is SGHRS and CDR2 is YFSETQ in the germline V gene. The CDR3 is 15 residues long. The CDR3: CASSSGAGLAWVQYF. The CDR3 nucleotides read TGTGCCAGCAGCTCCGGGGCGGGACTAGCGTGGGTCCAGTACTTC. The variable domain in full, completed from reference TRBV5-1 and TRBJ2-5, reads KAGVTQTPRYLIKTRGQQVTLSCSPISGHRSVSWYQQTPGQGLQFLFEYFSETQRNKGNFPGRFSGRQFSNSRSEMNVSTLELGDSALYLCASSSGAGLAWVQYFGPGTRLLVL.

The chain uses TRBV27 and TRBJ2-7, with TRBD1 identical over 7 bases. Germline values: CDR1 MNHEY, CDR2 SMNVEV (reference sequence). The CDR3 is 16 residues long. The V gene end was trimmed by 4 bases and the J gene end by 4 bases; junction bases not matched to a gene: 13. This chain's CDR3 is CASSSQRQGPSYEQYF. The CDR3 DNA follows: TGTGCCAGCAGTTCCCAAAGACAGGGACCATCATACGAGCAGTACTTC.

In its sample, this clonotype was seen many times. As DNA, the CDR3 is TGTGCCAGCAGCTTAGAGAGCCAAGAGACCCAGTACTTC. It specifies CASSLESQETQYF. The rearrangement uses TRBV9 and TRBJ2-5; no clear D. V lost 4 bases and J lost 1, with 8 bases in between. CDR1 is SGDLS and CDR2 is YYNGEE in the germline V gene. The CDR3 extends over 13 amino acids.

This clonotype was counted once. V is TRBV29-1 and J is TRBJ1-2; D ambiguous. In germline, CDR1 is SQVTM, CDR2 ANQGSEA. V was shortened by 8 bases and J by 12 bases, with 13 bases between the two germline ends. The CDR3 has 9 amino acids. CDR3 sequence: CSFRGSDTF. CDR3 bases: TGCAGCTTTCGAGGGAGTGACACCTTC.

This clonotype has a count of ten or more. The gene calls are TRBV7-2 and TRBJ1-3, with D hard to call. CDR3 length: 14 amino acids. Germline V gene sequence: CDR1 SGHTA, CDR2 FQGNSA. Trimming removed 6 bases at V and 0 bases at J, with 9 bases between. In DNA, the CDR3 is TGTGCCAGCAGTCCCTTTAGCTCTGGAAACACCATATATTTT. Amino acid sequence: CASSPFSSGNTIYF. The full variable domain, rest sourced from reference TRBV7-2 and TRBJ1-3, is GAGVSQSPSNKVTEKGKDVELRCDPISGHTALYWYRQSLGQGLEFLIYFQGNSAPDKSGLPSDRFSAERTGGSVSTLTIQRTQQEDSAVYLCASSPFSSGNTIYFGEGSWLTVV.

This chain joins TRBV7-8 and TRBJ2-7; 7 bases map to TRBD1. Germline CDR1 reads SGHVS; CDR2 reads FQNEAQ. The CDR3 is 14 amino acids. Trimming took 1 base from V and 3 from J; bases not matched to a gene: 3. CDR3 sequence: CASSLGHRGYEQYF. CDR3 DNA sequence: TGTGCCAGCAGCTTAGGACACAGGGGCTACGAGCAGTACTTC.

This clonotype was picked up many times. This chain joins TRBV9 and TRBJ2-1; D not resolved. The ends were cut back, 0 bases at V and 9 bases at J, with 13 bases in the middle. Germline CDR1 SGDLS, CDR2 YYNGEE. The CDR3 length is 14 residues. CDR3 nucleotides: TGTGCCAGCAGCGTAGAAACGGGTCCCGGTGAGCAGTTCTTC. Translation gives CASSVETGPGEQFF. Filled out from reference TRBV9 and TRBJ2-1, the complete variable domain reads DSGVTQTPKHLITATGQRVTLRCSPRSGDLSVYWYQQSLDQGLQFLIQYYNGEERAKGNILERFSAQQFPDLHSELNLSSLELGDSALYFCASSVETGPGEQFFGPGTRLTVL.

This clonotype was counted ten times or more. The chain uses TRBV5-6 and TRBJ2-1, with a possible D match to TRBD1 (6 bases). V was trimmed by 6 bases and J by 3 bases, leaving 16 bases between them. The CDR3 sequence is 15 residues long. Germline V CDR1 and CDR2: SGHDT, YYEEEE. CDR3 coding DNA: TGTGCCAGCATTTCCGTGGGGGCTAGCTACAATGAGCAGTTCTTC. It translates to CASISVGASYNEQFF.

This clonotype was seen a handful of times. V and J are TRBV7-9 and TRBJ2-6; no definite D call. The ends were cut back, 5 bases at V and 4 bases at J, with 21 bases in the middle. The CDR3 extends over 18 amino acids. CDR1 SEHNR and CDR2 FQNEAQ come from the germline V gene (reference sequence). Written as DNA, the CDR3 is TGTGCCAGCAGCCTATCCCTCCGTGGGGTATCCGGGGCCAACGTCCTGACTTTC. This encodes CASSLSLRGVSGANVLTF.

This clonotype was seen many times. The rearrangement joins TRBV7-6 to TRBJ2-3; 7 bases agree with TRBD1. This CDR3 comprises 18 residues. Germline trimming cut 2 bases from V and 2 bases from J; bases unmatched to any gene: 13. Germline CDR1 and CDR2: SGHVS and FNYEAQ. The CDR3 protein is CASSLSFWGTDTTDTQYF. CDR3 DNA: TGTGCCAGCAGCTTATCTTTTTGGGGGACAGACACCACAGATACGCAGTATTTT. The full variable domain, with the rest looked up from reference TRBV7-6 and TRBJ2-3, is GAGVSQSPRYKVTKRGQDVALRCDPISGHVSLYWYRQALGQGPEFLTYFNYEAQQDKSGLPNDRFSAERPEGSISTLTIQRTEQRDSAMYRCASSLSFWGTDTTDTQYFGPGTRLTVL.

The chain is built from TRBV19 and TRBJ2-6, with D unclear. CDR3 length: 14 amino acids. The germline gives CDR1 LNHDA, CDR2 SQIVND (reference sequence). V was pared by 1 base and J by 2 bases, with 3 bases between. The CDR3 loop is CASSIGPGANVLTF. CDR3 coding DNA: TGTGCCAGTAGTATAGGCCCTGGGGCCAACGTCCTGACTTTC.

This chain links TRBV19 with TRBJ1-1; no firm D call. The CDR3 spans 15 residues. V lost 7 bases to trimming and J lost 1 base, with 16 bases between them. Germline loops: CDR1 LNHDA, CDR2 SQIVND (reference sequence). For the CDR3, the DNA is TGTGCCAGTATTAAGGACGGCTTTTCGAACACTGAAGCTTTCTTT. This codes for CASIKDGFSNTEAFF.

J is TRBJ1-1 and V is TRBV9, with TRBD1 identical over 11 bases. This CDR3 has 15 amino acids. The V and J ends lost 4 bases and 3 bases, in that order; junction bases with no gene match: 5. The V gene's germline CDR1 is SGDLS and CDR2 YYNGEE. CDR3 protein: CASSTGQGAYTEAFF. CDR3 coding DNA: TGTGCCAGCAGCACCGGACAGGGGGCCTACACTGAAGCTTTCTTT.

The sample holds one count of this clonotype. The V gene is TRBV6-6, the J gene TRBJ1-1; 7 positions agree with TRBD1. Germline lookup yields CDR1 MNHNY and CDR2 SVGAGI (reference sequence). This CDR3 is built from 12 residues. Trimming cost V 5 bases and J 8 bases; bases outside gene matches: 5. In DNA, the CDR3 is TGTGCCAGCAGTGAAACGACAGGGGAAGCTTTCTTT. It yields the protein CASSETTGEAFF.

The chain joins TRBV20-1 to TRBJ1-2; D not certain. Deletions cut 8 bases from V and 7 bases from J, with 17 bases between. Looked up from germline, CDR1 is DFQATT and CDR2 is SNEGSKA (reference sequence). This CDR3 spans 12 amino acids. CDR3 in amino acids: CSPPKGIGGYTF. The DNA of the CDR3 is TGCAGTCCCCCCAAAGGGATTGGTGGCTACACCTTC.

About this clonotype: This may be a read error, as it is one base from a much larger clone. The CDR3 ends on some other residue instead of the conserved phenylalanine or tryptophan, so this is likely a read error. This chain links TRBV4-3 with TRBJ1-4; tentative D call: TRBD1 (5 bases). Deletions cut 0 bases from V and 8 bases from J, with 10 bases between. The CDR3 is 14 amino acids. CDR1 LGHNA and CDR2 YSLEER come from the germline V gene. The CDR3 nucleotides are TGCGCCAGCAGCCAAGATCGGGGCGGGGAAAAACTGTTTCTT. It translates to CASSQDRGGEKLFL.